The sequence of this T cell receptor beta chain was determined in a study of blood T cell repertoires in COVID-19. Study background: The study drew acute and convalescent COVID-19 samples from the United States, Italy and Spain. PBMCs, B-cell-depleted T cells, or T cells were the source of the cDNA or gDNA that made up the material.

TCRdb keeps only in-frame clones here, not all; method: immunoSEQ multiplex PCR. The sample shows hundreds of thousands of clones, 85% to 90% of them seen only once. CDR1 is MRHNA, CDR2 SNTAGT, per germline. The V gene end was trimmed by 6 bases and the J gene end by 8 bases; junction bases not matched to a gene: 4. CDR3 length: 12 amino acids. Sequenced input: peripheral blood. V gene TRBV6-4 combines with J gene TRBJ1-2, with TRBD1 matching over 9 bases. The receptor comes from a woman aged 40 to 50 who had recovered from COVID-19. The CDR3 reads CASSEQGAGYTF. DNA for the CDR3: TGTGCCAGCAGCGAACAGGGGGCCGGCTACACCTTC.